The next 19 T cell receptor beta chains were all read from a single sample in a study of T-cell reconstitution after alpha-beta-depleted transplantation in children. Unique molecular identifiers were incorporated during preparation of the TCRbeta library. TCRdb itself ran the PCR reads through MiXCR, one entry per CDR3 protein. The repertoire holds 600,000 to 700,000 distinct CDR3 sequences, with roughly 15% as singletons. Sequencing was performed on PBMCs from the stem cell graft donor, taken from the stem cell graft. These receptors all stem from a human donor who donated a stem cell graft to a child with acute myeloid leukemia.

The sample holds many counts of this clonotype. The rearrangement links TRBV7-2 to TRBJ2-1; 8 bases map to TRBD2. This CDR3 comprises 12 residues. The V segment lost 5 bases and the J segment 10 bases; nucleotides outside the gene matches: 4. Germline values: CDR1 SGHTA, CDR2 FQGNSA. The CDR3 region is CASSVRLAEQFF. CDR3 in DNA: TGTGCCAGCAGCGTTCGACTAGCGGAGCAGTTCTTC.

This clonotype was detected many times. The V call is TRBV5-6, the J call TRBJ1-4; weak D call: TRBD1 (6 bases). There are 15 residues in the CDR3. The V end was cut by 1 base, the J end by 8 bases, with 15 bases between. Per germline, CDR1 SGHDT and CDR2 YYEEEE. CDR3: CASSLTGTPGEKLFF. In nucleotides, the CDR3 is TGTGCCAGCAGCTTGACCGGGACACCGGGCGAAAAACTGTTTTTT.

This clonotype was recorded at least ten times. The DNA for the CDR3 is TGTGCCAGCGGTGAAACAGGGAGGAACACTGAAGCTTTCTTT. Amino acid sequence: CASGETGRNTEAFF. V and J are TRBV12-3 or TRBV12-4 and TRBJ1-1, with D maybe TRBD1 (6 bases). V lost 8 bases, J lost 1 base, and 14 bases lay in between. This CDR3 spans 14 amino acids.

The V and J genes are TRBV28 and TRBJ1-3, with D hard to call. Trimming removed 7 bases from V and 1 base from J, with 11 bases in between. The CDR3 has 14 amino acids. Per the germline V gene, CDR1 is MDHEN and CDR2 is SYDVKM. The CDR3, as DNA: TGTGCCAGCATCTTAGATTATTCTGGAAACACCATATATTTT. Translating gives CASILDYSGNTIYF.

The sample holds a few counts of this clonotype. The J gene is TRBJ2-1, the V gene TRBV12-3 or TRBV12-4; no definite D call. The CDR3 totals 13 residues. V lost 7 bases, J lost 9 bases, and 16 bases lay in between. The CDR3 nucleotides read TGTGCCAGCATAGTTACCCCCGACGGTGAGCAGTTCTTC. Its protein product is CASIVTPDGEQFF.

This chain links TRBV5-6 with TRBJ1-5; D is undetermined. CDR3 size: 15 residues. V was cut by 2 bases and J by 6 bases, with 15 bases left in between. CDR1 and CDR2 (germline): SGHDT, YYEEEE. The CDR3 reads CASSFLRVVIQPQHF. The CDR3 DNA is TGTGCCAGCAGCTTTTTGCGGGTGGTTATTCAGCCCCAGCATTTT.

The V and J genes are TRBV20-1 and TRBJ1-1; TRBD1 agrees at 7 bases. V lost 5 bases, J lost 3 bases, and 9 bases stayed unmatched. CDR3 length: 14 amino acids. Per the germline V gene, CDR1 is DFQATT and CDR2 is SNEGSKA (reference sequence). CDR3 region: CSAPPPGGYTEAFF. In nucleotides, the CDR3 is TGCAGTGCTCCCCCTCCAGGGGGGTACACTGAAGCTTTCTTT.

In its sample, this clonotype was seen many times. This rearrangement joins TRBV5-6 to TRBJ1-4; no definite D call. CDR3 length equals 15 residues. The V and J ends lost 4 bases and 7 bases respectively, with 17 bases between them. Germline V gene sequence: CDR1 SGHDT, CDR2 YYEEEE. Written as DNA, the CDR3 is TGTGCCAGCAGCGCGTCCACCGAAGGGTTTGAAAAACTGTTTTTT. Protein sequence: CASSASTEGFEKLFF.

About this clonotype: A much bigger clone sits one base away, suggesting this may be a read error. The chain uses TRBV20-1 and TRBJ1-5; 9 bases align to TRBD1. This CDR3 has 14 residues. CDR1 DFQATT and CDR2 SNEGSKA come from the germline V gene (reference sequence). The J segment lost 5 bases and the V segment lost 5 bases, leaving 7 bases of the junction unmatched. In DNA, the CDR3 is TGCAGTGCTTGGGACAGGGACTCCTATCAGCCCCAGCATTTT. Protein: CSAWDRDSYQPQHF.

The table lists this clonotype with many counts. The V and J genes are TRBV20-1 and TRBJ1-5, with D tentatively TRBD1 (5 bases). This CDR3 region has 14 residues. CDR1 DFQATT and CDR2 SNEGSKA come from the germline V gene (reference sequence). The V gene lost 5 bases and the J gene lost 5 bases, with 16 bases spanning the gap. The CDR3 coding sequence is TGCAGTGCTGTCCCTCGGGGGGACGATCAGCCCCAGCATTTT. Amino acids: CSAVPRGDDQPQHF.

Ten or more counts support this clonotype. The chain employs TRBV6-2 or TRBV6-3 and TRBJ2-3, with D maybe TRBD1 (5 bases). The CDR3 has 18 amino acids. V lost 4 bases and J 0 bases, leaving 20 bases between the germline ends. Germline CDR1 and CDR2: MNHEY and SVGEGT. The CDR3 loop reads CASSSRRQGHSSTDTQYF. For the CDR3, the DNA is TGTGCCAGCAGTTCCCGACGCCAAGGACACTCTAGCACAGATACGCAGTATTTT.

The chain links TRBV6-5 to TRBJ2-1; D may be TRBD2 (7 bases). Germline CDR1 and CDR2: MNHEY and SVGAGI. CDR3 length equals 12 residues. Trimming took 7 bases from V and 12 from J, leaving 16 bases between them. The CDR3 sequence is CASTQGGGGQFF. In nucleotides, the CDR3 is TGTGCCAGCACTCAAGGGGGAGGGGGGCAGTTCTTC.

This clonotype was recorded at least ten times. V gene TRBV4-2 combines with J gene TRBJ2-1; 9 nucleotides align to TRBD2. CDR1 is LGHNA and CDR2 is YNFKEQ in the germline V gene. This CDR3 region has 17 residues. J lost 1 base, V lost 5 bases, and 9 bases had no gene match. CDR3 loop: CASSAQGGGGSYNEQFF. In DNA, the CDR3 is TGTGCCAGCAGCGCCCAGGGCGGGGGGGGGTCCTACAATGAGCAGTTCTTC.

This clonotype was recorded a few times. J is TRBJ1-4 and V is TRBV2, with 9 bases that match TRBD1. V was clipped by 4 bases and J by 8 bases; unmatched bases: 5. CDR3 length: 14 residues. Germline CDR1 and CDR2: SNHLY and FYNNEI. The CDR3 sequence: CASSADRGLEKLFF. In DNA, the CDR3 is TGTGCCAGCAGTGCGGACAGGGGTCTGGAAAAACTGTTTTTT. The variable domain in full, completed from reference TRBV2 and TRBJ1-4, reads EPEVTQTPSHQVTQMGQEVILRCVPISNHLYFYWYRQILGQKVEFLVSFYNNEISEKSEIFDDQFSVERPDGSNFTLKIRSTKLEDSAMYFCASSADRGLEKLFFGSGTQLSVL.

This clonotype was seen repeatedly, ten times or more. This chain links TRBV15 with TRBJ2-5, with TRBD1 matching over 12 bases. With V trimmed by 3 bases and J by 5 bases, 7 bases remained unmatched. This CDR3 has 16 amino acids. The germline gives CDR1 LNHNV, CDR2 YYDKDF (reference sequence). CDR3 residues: CATSSGDRGLWETQYF. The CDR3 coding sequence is TGTGCCACCAGCAGTGGGGACAGGGGGCTATGGGAGACCCAGTACTTC.

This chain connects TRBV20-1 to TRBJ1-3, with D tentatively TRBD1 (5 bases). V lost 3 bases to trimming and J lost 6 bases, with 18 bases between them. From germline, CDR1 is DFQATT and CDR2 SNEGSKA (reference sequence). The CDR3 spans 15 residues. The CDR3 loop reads CSARDSGLSVNTIYF. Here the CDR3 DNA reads TGCAGTGCTAGGGATTCGGGACTGAGTGTAAACACCATATATTTT.

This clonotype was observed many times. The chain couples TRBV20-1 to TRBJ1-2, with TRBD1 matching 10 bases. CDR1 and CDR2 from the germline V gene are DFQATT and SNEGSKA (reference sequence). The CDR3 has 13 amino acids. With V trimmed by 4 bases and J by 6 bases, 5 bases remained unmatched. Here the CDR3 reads CSATDRGFDGYTF. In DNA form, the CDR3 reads TGCAGTGCTACGGACAGGGGGTTTGATGGCTACACCTTC.

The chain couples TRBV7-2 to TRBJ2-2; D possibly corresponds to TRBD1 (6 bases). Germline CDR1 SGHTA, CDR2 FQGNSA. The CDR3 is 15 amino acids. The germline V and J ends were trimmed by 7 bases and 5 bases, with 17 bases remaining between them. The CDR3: CASTPQTGTTGELFF. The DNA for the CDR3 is TGTGCCAGCACCCCTCAGACAGGAACTACCGGGGAGCTGTTTTTT.

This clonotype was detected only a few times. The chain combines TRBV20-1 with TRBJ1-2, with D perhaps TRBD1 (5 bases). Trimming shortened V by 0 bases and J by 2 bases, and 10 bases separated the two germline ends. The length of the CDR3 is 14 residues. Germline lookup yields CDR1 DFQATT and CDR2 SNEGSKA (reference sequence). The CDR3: CSARDSPGNYGYTF. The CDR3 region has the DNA TGCAGTGCTAGAGATTCTCCAGGGAACTATGGCTACACCTTC.